This TCR beta chain was retrieved from a study of ipilimumab plus nivolumab after autologous stem cell transplantation. TCRdb's table, derived via immunoSEQ multiplex PCR, lists solely in-frame clones and lacks some. In the table there are approximately 1,700 clones, around nine tenths of which are singletons. V trimming: 4 bases; J trimming: 2 bases; junction bases outside the gene matches: 6. The germline V gene has CDR1 SGHRS and CDR2 YFSETQ. CDR3 length: 15 amino acids. The material was PBMCs, obtained in a trial of ipilimumab plus nivolumab as post-transplant consolidation. The V and J genes are TRBV5-1 and TRBJ2-7; 10 bases line up with TRBD1. The clonotype originates from a male donor with multiple myeloma. The CDR3, as DNA: TGCGCCAGCAGCCTTACCGGGACAGGGGCCTACGAGCAGTACTTC. Its translation is CASSLTGTGAYEQYF.